The 16 T cell receptor beta chains below all came from one sample that was sequenced in a study of CD8+CD57+ T cells in acquired aplastic anemia. Selection for sequencing was limited to patients who had shown CD8+CD57+ cell expansion by flow cytometry. CDR3 and TCR beta VDJ profiling relied on genomic DNA as the template. TCRdb re-called the reads through MiXCR, storing one row per CDR3 protein. The sample yields around 150,000 distinct CDR3 sequences, less than 60% seen once. The sequenced sample consisted of sorted CD4+, CD8+, or CD8+CD57+ T cells (not recorded which) from PBMCs. Every receptor here comes from a human donor with aplastic anemia.

This clonotype was observed at least ten times. This chain joins TRBV11-2 and TRBJ1-2, with a possible D match to TRBD1 (5 bases). CDR3 length: 14 amino acids. Germline V gene data show CDR1 as SGHAT and CDR2 as FQNNGV. V shed 8 bases and J shed 4 bases, with 17 bases lying between them. The CDR3 DNA sequence: TGTGCCAGCTCCGGGGGGACCGACCGCTATGGCTACACCTTC. Translating it yields CASSGGTDRYGYTF.

A single count supports this clonotype. Mismatch with germline at one junction end may stem from a read error. The rearrangement links TRBV29-1 to TRBJ1-4; D is ambiguous. The CDR3 sequence is 14 residues long. Germline values: CDR1 SQVTM, CDR2 ANQGSEA. CDR3 in amino acids: CSAAPRSTNENLFF. The CDR3 DNA is TGCAGCGCCGCCCCCCGGTCAACTAATGAAAACCTGTTTTTT.

This clonotype showed up many times. The genes are TRBV12-5 and TRBJ2-5; D assignment may be TRBD1 or TRBD2 (5 bases each). This CDR3 is built from 15 residues. Deletions cut 4 bases from V and 4 bases from J, with 16 bases between. Germline values: CDR1 LGHNT, CDR2 FRNRAP. The CDR3 reads CASGSVVPGRETQYF. DNA of the CDR3: TGTGCTAGTGGTTCCGTCGTTCCAGGGAGAGAGACCCAGTACTTC.

The chain uses TRBV6-1 and TRBJ2-7; 9 bases fit TRBD1. The J segment lost 6 bases and the V segment lost 5 bases, leaving 5 bases of the junction unmatched. Germline V gives CDR1 MNHNS, CDR2 SASEGT. This CDR3 has 13 residues. In DNA, the CDR3 is TGTGCCAGCAGTAGTGGGGACAGGGCCGAGCAGTACTTC. It yields the protein CASSSGDRAEQYF.

V and J are TRBV11-1 and TRBJ2-1, with 7 bases matching TRBD1. Germline loops: CDR1 SGHAT, CDR2 FQDESV (reference sequence). Unmatched junction bases numbered 14, after V lost 5 bases and J lost 7 bases. The CDR3 spans 16 residues. The CDR3 DNA follows: TGTGCCAGCAGCCCAACTGGGACAGCTACTAGGAATGAGCAGTTCTTC. Its protein product is CASSPTGTATRNEQFF.

This chain connects TRBV14 to TRBJ2-3, with 13 positions matching TRBD2. Germline V lookup: CDR1 SGHDN, CDR2 FVKESK. V was clipped by 0 bases and J by 1 base; unmatched bases: 10. This CDR3 spans 20 amino acids. The CDR3: CASSQEWGLAGNGGTDTQYF. Written as DNA, the CDR3 is TGTGCCAGCAGCCAAGAGTGGGGACTAGCGGGAAACGGGGGCACAGATACGCAGTATTTT.

A remark on this clonotype: Possible read error: a much larger clone is one base away. V and J are TRBV12-3 or TRBV12-4 and TRBJ2-3; TRBD1 aligns across 7 bases. The CDR3 covers 14 residues. The CDR3 bases are TGTGTCAGCAGTTTCGACAGGGCCCCAGATACGCAGTATTTT. Protein: CVSSFDRAPDTQYF.

This clonotype has just a few counts. V gene TRBV12-3 or TRBV12-4 combines with J gene TRBJ2-3; D gene uncertain. V was shortened by 5 bases and J by 9 bases, with 12 bases between the two germline ends. The CDR3 covers 12 residues. The CDR3 sequence is CASSPLVGTQYF. The CDR3 DNA sequence: TGTGCCAGCAGTCCCTTGGTAGGCACGCAGTATTTT.

J is TRBJ1-4 and V is TRBV20-1, with 7 bases matching TRBD1. The V gene's germline CDR1 is DFQATT and CDR2 SNEGSKA (reference sequence). The trim removed 0 bases at V and 0 bases at J, leaving 10 bases unmatched. The CDR3 is 18 residues long. The CDR3 coding sequence is TGCAGTGCTAGAGATCAGGCCCGGACAGGAGCAACTAATGAAAAACTGTTTTTT. Protein product: CSARDQARTGATNEKLFF.

The chain joins TRBV19 to TRBJ1-5; TRBD1 is a possible D gene (6 bases). V lost 3 bases to trimming and J lost 3 bases, with 33 bases between them. The CDR3 spans 22 residues. Germline CDR1 LNHDA, CDR2 SQIVND (reference sequence). As DNA, the CDR3 is TGTGCCAGTAGTATTTTTTCGTTAGAGGGAGGATCCTTTGACAGGTACAATCAGCCCCAGCATTTT. This sequence encodes CASSIFSLEGGSFDRYNQPQHF. Based on the CDR3 plus reference TRBV19 and TRBJ1-5, the full variable domain is DGGITQSPKYLFRKEGQNVTLSCEQNLNHDAMYWYRQDPGQGLRLIYYSQIVNDFQKGDIAEGYSVSREKKESFPLTVTSAQKNPTAFYLCASSIFSLEGGSFDRYNQPQHFGDGTRLSIL.

Written as DNA, the CDR3 is TGTGCCAGCAGTGGTCTAGCGGGAGGCGTCCCAGATACGCAGTATTTT. As protein: CASSGLAGGVPDTQYF. This chain joins TRBV2 and TRBJ2-3, with 11 positions matching TRBD2. CDR1 SNHLY and CDR2 FYNNEI come from the germline V gene. Losses at the gene ends were 4 bases for V and 4 bases for J; bases not matched to a gene: 7. The CDR3 is 16 amino acids.

This clonotype was counted at least ten times. This sequence joins TRBV14 and TRBJ1-2; 9 bases are shared with TRBD1. Trimming removed 4 bases from V and 14 bases from J; junction bases left unmatched: 11. Germline V gene lookup returns CDR1 SGHDN and CDR2 FVKESK. The CDR3 runs to 13 residues. In DNA, the CDR3 is TGTGCCAGCAGCCTGATACTTGGACAGGGGCGAACCTTC. It encodes CASSLILGQGRTF.

The J gene is TRBJ2-5, the V gene TRBV7-9; D call uncertain. Per germline, CDR1 SEHNR and CDR2 FQNEAQ (reference sequence). V was pared by 5 bases and J by 6 bases, with 10 bases between. The CDR3 consists of 12 residues. As DNA, the CDR3 is TGTGCCAGCAGCGCTACGCGTAAGACCCAGTACTTC. Its translation: CASSATRKTQYF.

This chain connects TRBV29-1 to TRBJ2-7; 7 bases are shared with TRBD1. Germline assignment: CDR1 SQVTM and CDR2 ANQGSEA. Trimming cost V 5 bases and J 3 bases; bases outside gene matches: 7. This CDR3 is built from 13 residues. The CDR3 is CSVNGQANYEQYF. The CDR3 DNA is TGCAGCGTTAACGGACAGGCGAACTACGAGCAGTACTTC.

This chain uses TRBV7-6 with TRBJ2-2; 11 bases fit TRBD2. Trimming at V came to 1 base and at J to 6 bases, leaving 4 bases not matched to a gene. The germline gives CDR1 SGHVS, CDR2 FNYEAQ. CDR3 length: 16 amino acids. In nucleotides, the CDR3 is TGTGCCAGCAGCTTAGGACTAGCGGGAAGGTCCGGGGAGCTGTTTTTT. Translation: CASSLGLAGRSGELFF.

This clonotype was observed at least ten times. This chain links TRBV7-9 with TRBJ1-6; D possibly corresponds to TRBD1 (5 bases). V lost 3 bases to trimming and J lost 7 bases, with 13 bases between them. The CDR3 has 15 residues. Germline-derived CDR1 and CDR2 are SEHNR and FQNEAQ (reference sequence). The CDR3 nucleotides read TGTGCCAGCAGCTTTGGGGGTTCCCTAAATTCACCCCTCCACTTT. It yields the protein CASSFGGSLNSPLHF.